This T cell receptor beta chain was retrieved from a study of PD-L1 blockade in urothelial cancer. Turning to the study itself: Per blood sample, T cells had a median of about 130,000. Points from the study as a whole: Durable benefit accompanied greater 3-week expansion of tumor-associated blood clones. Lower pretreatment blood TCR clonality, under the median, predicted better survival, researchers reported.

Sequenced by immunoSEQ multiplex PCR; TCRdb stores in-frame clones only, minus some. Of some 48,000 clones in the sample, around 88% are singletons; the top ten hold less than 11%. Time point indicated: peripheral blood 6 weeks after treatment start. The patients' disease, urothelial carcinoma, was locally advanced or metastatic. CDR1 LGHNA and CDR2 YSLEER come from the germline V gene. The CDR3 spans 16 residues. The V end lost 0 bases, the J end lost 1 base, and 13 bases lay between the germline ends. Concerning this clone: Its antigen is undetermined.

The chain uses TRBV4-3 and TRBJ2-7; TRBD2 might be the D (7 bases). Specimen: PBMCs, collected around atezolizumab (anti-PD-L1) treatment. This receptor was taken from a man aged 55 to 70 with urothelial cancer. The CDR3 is CASSQEEGGGSYEQYF. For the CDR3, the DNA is TGCGCCAGCAGCCAAGAAGAAGGGGGGGGGTCCTACGAGCAGTACTTC.